Listed below are T cell receptor beta chains from one sample, sequenced in a study of CD8 T cells in Susac syndrome. MiXCR, applied by TCRdb to the immunoSEQ multiplex PCR reads, yields one record per CDR3 protein. The profile shows 75,000 to 100,000 distinct CDR3 sequences, roughly 94% of them singletons. Source material: CD8+ T cells from PBMCs. The receptors were gathered from a human donor in good health. The CDR3 runs from the conserved cysteine through the conserved F or W. The D gene is left open where the match is weak. Where a row states a size, it is once, few, many or the class of an expanded clone; other rows omit it.

D gene	CDR3 length	V gene	clone size	J gene	CDR3 DNA	CDR3 protein
.	17	TRBV1	.	TRBJ1-4	TGCACCAGCAGCCAAGCTCACCGGGACAGGGGTTATGAAAAACTGTTTTTT	CTSSQAHRDRGYEKLFF
.	16	TRBV5-1	.	TRBJ2-5	TGCGCCAGCAGCTTGTGGCTCACAGGAGGCCAAGAGACCCAGTACTTC	CASSLWLTGGQETQYF
.	15	TRBV9	.	TRBJ1-1	TGTGCCAGCAGCGCCTACCCGACAGGGAACACTGAAGCTTTCTTT	CASSAYPTGNTEAFF
.	13	TRBV18	.	TRBJ2-3	TGTGCCAGCTCACCAATACCGTTAGATACGCAGTATTTT	CASSPIPLDTQYF
.	15	TRBV9	.	TRBJ2-7	TGTGCCAGCAGCGTAGCTCTAACACCTTCCTACGAGCAGTACTTC	CASSVALTPSYEQYF
.	15	TRBV13	.	TRBJ2-7	TGTGCCAGCAGCTTAGTTGAGGGGCTCTCCTACGAGCAGTACTTC	CASSLVEGLSYEQYF
TRBD1	12	TRBV28	.	TRBJ2-1	TGTGCCACCTCGACAGGGAGCAATGAGCAGTTCTTC	CATSTGSNEQFF
.	18	TRBV5-1	.	TRBJ2-1	TGCGCCAGCAGCTTGGCAGACGGAATCAGGGACTCCTACAATGAGCAGTTCTTC	CASSLADGIRDSYNEQFF
.	12	TRBV29-1	.	TRBJ2-1	TGCAGCGTTGGTGGTACGGGGTATGAGCAGTTCTTC	CSVGGTGYEQFF
.	11	TRBV7-9	.	TRBJ2-7	TGTGCCAGCAGCTTAACGGACGAGCAGTACTTC	CASSLTDEQYF
.	14	TRBV6-5	.	TRBJ2-5	TGTGCCAGCAGTTACTCTCAAGCCCAAGAGACCCAGTACTTC	CASSYSQAQETQYF
.	11	TRBV12-3/TRBV12-4	.	TRBJ2-1	TGTGCCAGCAGTATTAGCGGAGAGCAGTTCTTC	CASSISGEQFF
TRBD2	13	TRBV3-1	.	TRBJ2-1	TGTGCCAGCAGCCCAGCACTAGCGAAAGAGCAGTTCTTC	CASSPALAKEQFF
TRBD2	15	TRBV13	.	TRBJ2-2	TGTGCCAGCAGCTCCCCTAGCGGGGGCTCCGGGGAGCTGTTTTTT	CASSSPSGGSGELFF
.	14	TRBV28	.	TRBJ1-2	TGTGCCAGCAGTCCCCCCCCAGGGTATAGTGGCTACACCTTC	CASSPPPGYSGYTF
.	13	TRBV30	.	TRBJ1-2	TGTGCCTGGACCTCAACGGGGAACTATGGCTACACCTTC	CAWTSTGNYGYTF
TRBD1	17	TRBV29-1	once	TRBJ1-1	TGCAGCGTTCCCTCTAGTGGGGGGGGACAGGGAAGGACTGAAGCTTTCTTT	CSVPSSGGGQGRTEAFF
TRBD2	15	TRBV27	.	TRBJ2-1	TGTGCCAGCACCTACGGGGCGGGAGGGTACAATGAGCAGTTCTTC	CASTYGAGGYNEQFF
TRBD2	13	TRBV5-6	once	TRBJ2-7	TGTGCCAGCAGCATAGCGGGGGGGCGAGAGCAGTACTTC	CASSIAGGREQYF
TRBD1	15	TRBV24-1	.	TRBJ2-1	TGTGCCACCAGTGACCTCTACAGGGGATCGGGTGAGCAGTTCTTC	CATSDLYRGSGEQFF
.	15	TRBV13	.	TRBJ2-1	TGTGCCAGCAGCTTAGGTCAGGGGGGGAGTAATGAGCAGTTCTTC	CASSLGQGGSNEQFF
TRBD2	17	TRBV11-2	.	TRBJ2-5	TGTGCCAGCAGCTTAGAAACGGGACTAGCGGTCATCGGGACCCAGTACTTC	CASSLETGLAVIGTQYF
TRBD1	14	TRBV20-1	once	TRBJ2-3	TGCAGTGCTAGCGCGACAGGGGGCGCAGATACGCAGTATTTT	CSASATGGADTQYF
.	15	TRBV4-1	.	TRBJ2-5	TGCGCCAGCAGCCAAAATTGGGGATCCGAGACGGCCCAGTACTTC	CASSQNWGSETAQYF